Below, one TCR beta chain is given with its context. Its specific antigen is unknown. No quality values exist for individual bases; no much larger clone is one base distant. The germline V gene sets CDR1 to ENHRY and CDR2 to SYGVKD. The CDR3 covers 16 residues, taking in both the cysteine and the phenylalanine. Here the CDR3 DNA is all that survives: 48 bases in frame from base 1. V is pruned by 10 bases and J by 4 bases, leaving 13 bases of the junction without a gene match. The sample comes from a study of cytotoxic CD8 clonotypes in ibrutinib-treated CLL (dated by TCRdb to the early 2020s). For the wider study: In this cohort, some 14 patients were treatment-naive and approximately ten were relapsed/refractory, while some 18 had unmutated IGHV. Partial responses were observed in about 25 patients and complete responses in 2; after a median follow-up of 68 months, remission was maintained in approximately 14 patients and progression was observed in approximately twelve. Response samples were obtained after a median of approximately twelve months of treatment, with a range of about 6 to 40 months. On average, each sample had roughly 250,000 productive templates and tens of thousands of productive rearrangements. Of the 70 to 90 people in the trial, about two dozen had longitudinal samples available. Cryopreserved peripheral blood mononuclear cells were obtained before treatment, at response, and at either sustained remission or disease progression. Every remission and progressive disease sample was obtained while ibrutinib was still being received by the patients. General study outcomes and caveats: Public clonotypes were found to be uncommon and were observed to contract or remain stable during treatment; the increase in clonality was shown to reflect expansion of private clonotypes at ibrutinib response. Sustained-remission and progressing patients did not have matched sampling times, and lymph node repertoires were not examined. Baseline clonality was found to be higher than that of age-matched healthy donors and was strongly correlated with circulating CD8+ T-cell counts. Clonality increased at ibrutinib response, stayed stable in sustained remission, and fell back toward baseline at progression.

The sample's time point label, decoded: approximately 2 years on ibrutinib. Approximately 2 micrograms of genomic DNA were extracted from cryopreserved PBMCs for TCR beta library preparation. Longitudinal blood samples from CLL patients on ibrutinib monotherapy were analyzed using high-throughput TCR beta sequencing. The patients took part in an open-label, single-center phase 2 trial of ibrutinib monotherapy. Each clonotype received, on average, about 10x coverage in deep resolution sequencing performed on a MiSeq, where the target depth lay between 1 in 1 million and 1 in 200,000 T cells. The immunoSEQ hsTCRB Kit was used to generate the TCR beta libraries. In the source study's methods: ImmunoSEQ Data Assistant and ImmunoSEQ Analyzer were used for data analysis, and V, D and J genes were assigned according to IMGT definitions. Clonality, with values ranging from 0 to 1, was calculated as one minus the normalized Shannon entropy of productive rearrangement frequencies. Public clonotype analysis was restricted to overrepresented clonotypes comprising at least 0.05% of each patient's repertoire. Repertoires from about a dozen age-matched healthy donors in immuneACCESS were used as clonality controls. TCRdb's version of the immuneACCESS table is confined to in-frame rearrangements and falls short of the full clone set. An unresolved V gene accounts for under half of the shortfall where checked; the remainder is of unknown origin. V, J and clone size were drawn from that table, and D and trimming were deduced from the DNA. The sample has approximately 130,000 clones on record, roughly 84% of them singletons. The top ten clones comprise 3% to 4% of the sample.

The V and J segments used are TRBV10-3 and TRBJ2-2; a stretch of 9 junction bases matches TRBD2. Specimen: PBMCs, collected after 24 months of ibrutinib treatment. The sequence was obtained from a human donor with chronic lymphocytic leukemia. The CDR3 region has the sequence CATKRSSGVPTGELFF. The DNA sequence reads TGTGCCACCAAACGGTCTAGCGGGGTTCCCACCGGGGAGCTGTTTTTT.